A single sample is the source of the 21 T cell receptor beta chains below, sequenced in a study of blood T cell repertoires in COVID-19. Clones were read by immunoSEQ multiplex PCR, and TCRdb kept only the in-frame ones, dropping some. The sample lists 450,000 or so clones, 75% to 90% occurring once. Sequencing used peripheral blood. Source of these receptors: a man between 18 and 29 years old with COVID-19, enrolled during active disease.

V usage is TRBV5-1 and J usage is TRBJ2-5; possible D gene TRBD1, 8 bases. Germline values: CDR1 SGHRS, CDR2 YFSETQ. Trimming removed 0 bases at V and 4 bases at J, with 10 bases between. CDR3 length: 14 amino acids. The CDR3: CASSLDRGGETQYF. The DNA of the CDR3 is TGCGCCAGCAGCTTGGACAGGGGGGGAGAGACCCAGTACTTC.

CDR3 sequence reads: CASSQRDKTYSGANVLTF. CDR3 in DNA: TGTGCCAGCAGCCAAAGGGACAAAACGTACTCTGGGGCCAACGTCCTGACTTTC. This chain connects TRBV7-6 to TRBJ2-6; perhaps TRBD1 as D (6 bases). V lost 5 bases to trimming and J lost 0 bases, with 17 bases between them. The CDR3 is 18 residues long. Germline V lookup: CDR1 SGHVS, CDR2 FNYEAQ. Full variable domain (outside the CDR3, taken from reference TRBV7-6 and TRBJ2-6): GAGVSQSPRYKVTKRGQDVALRCDPISGHVSLYWYRQALGQGPEFLTYFNYEAQQDKSGLPNDRFSAERPEGSISTLTIQRTEQRDSAMYRCASSQRDKTYSGANVLTFGAGSRLTVL.

CDR3 amino acids: CASNRQVELETQYF. DNA of the CDR3: TGTGCCAGCAATAGACAGGTAGAATTGGAGACCCAGTACTTC. The chain couples TRBV6-5 to TRBJ2-5, with a possible D match to TRBD1 (6 bases). V lost 7 bases to trimming and J lost 5 bases, with 17 bases between them. The V gene's germline CDR1 is MNHEY and CDR2 SVGAGI. The CDR3 is 14 residues long.

The chain links TRBV5-1 to TRBJ2-5; possible D gene TRBD2, 5 bases. The CDR3 has 15 amino acids. The germline V gene has CDR1 SGHRS and CDR2 YFSETQ. Trimming stripped 0 bases from V and 0 bases from J, with 9 bases between. Written as DNA, the CDR3 is TGCGCCAGCAGCTTGGGGGCGGGCCACCAAGAGACCCAGTACTTC. Translated, it gives CASSLGAGHQETQYF. Using reference TRBV5-1 and TRBJ2-5 for the parts outside the CDR3, the full variable domain is KAGVTQTPRYLIKTRGQQVTLSCSPISGHRSVSWYQQTPGQGLQFLFEYFSETQRNKGNFPGRFSGRQFSNSRSEMNVSTLELGDSALYLCASSLGAGHQETQYFGPGTRLLVL.

This clone was observed a single time. The CDR3 here is CASSSLGQGVSEQYF. The CDR3 DNA reads TGTGCCAGCAGTTCTCTCGGACAGGGAGTTAGCGAGCAGTACTTC. The chain couples TRBV6-5 to TRBJ2-7, with 8 bases aligning to TRBD1. The CDR3 is 15 residues long. With 4 bases clipped from V and 6 bases from J, the junction kept 11 bases outside the gene matches. Germline CDR1 reads MNHEY; CDR2 reads SVGAGI.

DNA of the CDR3: TGTGCCAGCAGGGGACACTTGCAAGAGACCCAGTACTTC. As protein: CASRGHLQETQYF. This rearrangement joins TRBV27 to TRBJ2-5; tentative D call: TRBD1 (6 bases). The CDR3 covers 13 residues. Germline V CDR1 and CDR2: MNHEY, SMNVEV (reference sequence). Trimming removed 6 bases from V and 2 bases from J, with 10 bases in between.

The chain recombines TRBV2 with TRBJ2-5; TRBD2 might be the D (6 bases). V lost 6 bases, J lost 4 bases, and 6 bases lay in between. CDR3 length equals 11 residues. In germline, CDR1 is SNHLY, CDR2 FYNNEI. CDR3 in amino acids: CASRRGETQYF. The CDR3 nucleotides are TGTGCCAGCAGGCGGGGAGAGACCCAGTACTTC.

The chain has TRBV11-3 and TRBJ2-1; 7 bases are shared with TRBD2. The CDR3 is 18 residues long. J lost 5 bases, V lost 2 bases, and 15 bases had no gene match. The germline V gene has CDR1 SGHNT and CDR2 YENEEA. In DNA form, the CDR3 reads TGTGCCAGCAGCTTACCTTCGCCGAGACTAGCAACTCACAATGAGCAGTTCTTC. It is translated as CASSLPSPRLATHNEQFF.

The V and J genes are TRBV19 and TRBJ1-5; a possible D gene is TRBD1 (6 bases). In germline, CDR1 is LNHDA, CDR2 SQIVND (reference sequence). The CDR3 covers 15 residues. V was pared by 7 bases and J by 2 bases, with 15 bases between. CDR3 amino acids: CASTRQVNGNQPQHF. The CDR3 bases are TGTGCCAGTACCAGACAGGTCAATGGCAATCAGCCCCAGCATTTT.

J is TRBJ2-3 and V is TRBV5-6, with D maybe TRBD2 (5 bases). Germline CDR1 SGHDT, CDR2 YYEEEE. CDR3 length: 15 residues. V lost 4 bases, J lost 0 bases, and 12 bases lay in between. The CDR3 nucleotides read TGTGCCAGCAGCGTTGCGGGCACTAGCACAGATACGCAGTATTTT. Its translation is CASSVAGTSTDTQYF. Complete variable domain (other parts from reference TRBV5-6 and TRBJ2-3): DAGVTQSPTHLIKTRGQQVTLRCSPKSGHDTVSWYQQALGQGPQFIFQYYEEEERQRGNFPDRFSGHQFPNYSSELNVNALLLGDSALYLCASSVAGTSTDTQYFGPGTRLTVL.

This chain links TRBV18 with TRBJ2-3; 7 bases line up with TRBD2. The CDR3 length is 20 residues. After removal of 3 bases from V and 0 bases from J, the junction contained 18 bases not matched to a gene. Germline V CDR1 and CDR2: KGHSH, LQKENI. For the CDR3, the DNA is TGTGCCAGCTCACCGCGGTCATCCGGGACTACTCCGACTAGCACAGATACGCAGTATTTT. It specifies CASSPRSSGTTPTSTDTQYF.

The rearrangement links TRBV19 to TRBJ2-2, with a tentative D call TRBD1 (6 bases). This CDR3 spans 17 amino acids. The V gene's germline CDR1 is LNHDA and CDR2 SQIVND (reference sequence). The V end was cut by 2 bases, the J end by 4 bases, with 17 bases between. CDR3 protein: CASSIIPGTPFTGELFF. The CDR3, as DNA: TGTGCCAGTAGTATAATTCCCGGGACACCCTTCACCGGGGAGCTGTTTTTT.

The chain has TRBV29-1 and TRBJ1-1; D is possibly TRBD1 (6 bases). This CDR3 is built from 12 residues. CDR1 and CDR2 (germline): SQVTM, ANQGSEA. V was shortened by 7 bases and J by 6 bases, with 15 bases between the two germline ends. The CDR3 reads CSAYRDRAEAFF. The CDR3 DNA follows: TGCAGCGCCTACAGGGATCGAGCTGAAGCTTTCTTT.

This chain links TRBV19 with TRBJ1-2; D unclear. Trimming removed 5 bases at V and 8 bases at J, with 12 bases between. Germline loops: CDR1 LNHDA, CDR2 SQIVND (reference sequence). This CDR3 spans 12 amino acids. CDR3 region: CASSPGPGGYTF. The CDR3 DNA reads as TGTGCCAGTAGTCCTGGACCGGGGGGCTACACCTTC.

At least ten counts were recorded for this clone. This rearrangement joins TRBV7-9 to TRBJ2-1; TRBD2 matches 12 bases. Per germline, CDR1 SEHNR and CDR2 FQNEAQ (reference sequence). The CDR3 consists of 17 residues. Trimming removed 5 bases from V and 6 bases from J; junction bases left unmatched: 11. The CDR3 bases are TGTGCCAGCAGCCCCGCTCGACTAGCGGGGGTATTCAATGAGCAGTTCTTC. It translates to CASSPARLAGVFNEQFF.

The V and J genes are TRBV4-2 and TRBJ1-4; weak D call: TRBD1 (5 bases). V gave up 4 bases and J gave up 4 bases, with 16 bases separating them. CDR3 length: 16 amino acids. Germline assignment: CDR1 LGHNA and CDR2 YNFKEQ. The DNA for the CDR3 is TGTGCCAGCAGCCCGCAGGGCGGCAGCTATAATGAAAAACTGTTTTTT. It encodes CASSPQGGSYNEKLFF.

The chain links TRBV7-6 to TRBJ2-5; 8 nucleotides align to TRBD2. The CDR3 consists of 14 residues. The germline V gene has CDR1 SGHVS and CDR2 FNYEAQ. The junction had 2 bases not matched to a gene; V was cut back by 3 bases and J by 2 bases. The CDR3 is CASSFSGVQETQYF. As DNA, the CDR3 is TGTGCCAGCAGCTTTAGCGGGGTTCAAGAGACCCAGTACTTC.

The J gene is TRBJ2-2, the V gene TRBV19; 7 positions match TRBD2. After removal of 5 bases from V and 4 bases from J, the junction contained 10 bases not matched to a gene. CDR1 LNHDA and CDR2 SQIVND come from the germline V gene (reference sequence). The CDR3 loop spans 16 amino acids. The CDR3: CASSGGLVRGTGELFF. CDR3 nucleotides: TGTGCCAGTAGTGGAGGACTAGTACGGGGCACCGGGGAGCTGTTTTTT.

The V and J genes are TRBV10-3 and TRBJ1-4; D might be TRBD1 (5 bases). From germline, CDR1 is ENHRY and CDR2 SYGVKD. The V end lost 6 bases, the J end lost 0 bases, and 11 bases lay between the germline ends. The CDR3 totals 15 residues. The chain's CDR3 is CAIRDEGATNEKLFF. The DNA of the CDR3 is TGTGCCATCAGGGACGAAGGGGCAACTAATGAAAAACTGTTTTTT.

The gene calls are TRBV2 and TRBJ2-3; no clear D. V lost 3 bases, J lost 2 bases, and 21 bases lay in between. CDR1 is SNHLY, CDR2 FYNNEI, per germline. There are 18 residues in the CDR3. CDR3 in DNA: TGTGCCAGCAGTGATGGGTTGACTCCACCACCGTTCACAGATACGCAGTATTTT. The encoded protein is CASSDGLTPPPFTDTQYF. The variable domain in full, with the rest retrieved from reference TRBV2 and TRBJ2-3, is EPEVTQTPSHQVTQMGQEVILRCVPISNHLYFYWYRQILGQKVEFLVSFYNNEISEKSEIFDDQFSVERPDGSNFTLKIRSTKLEDSAMYFCASSDGLTPPPFTDTQYFGPGTRLTVL.

The table lists this clone with a few counts. The chain recombines TRBV7-9 with TRBJ2-1, with TRBD1 matching over 7 bases. The CDR3 loop spans 14 amino acids. From germline, CDR1 is SEHNR and CDR2 FQNEAQ (reference sequence). J was trimmed by 4 bases and V by 10 bases; bases with no gene match: 10. CDR3 in amino acids: CATVGGLKYNEQFF. As DNA, the CDR3 is TGTGCCACCGTAGGGGGCCTTAAGTACAATGAGCAGTTCTTC. Looking up the rest from reference TRBV7-9 and TRBJ2-1 gives the full variable domain: DTGVSQNPRHKITKRGQNVTFRCDPISEHNRLYWYRQTLGQGPEFLTYFQNEAQLEKSRLLSDRFSAERPKGSFSTLEIQRTEQGDSAMYLCATVGGLKYNEQFFGPGTRLTVL.